The sequence of this TCR beta chain was determined in a study of T cells in localized non-small cell lung cancer. Study conclusions and caveats: Measurement of T cell clonality placed uninvolved adjacent lung highest, above the level in tumor.

Turning to this clone: Its antigen is not known.

The assay was immunoSEQ multiplex PCR, and TCRdb's table has in-frame clones only and misses some. The table includes roughly 34,000 clones, 80% to 90% detected once. The germline V gene has CDR1 KGHSH and CDR2 LQKENI. V lost 3 bases to trimming and J lost 3 bases, with 8 bases between them. The CDR3 has 13 residues. The rearrangement joins TRBV18 to TRBJ1-2, with D perhaps matching TRBD1 (5 bases). The material sequenced was peripheral blood, taken before any cancer treatment. The TCR was taken from a male donor aged 60 or over with stage III lung adenocarcinoma. DNA of the CDR3: TGTGCCAGCTCACCCGCCAGGGACTATGGCTACACCTTC. Its translation is CASSPARDYGYTF.